The 29 T cell receptor beta chains given below trace back to one sample, sequenced in a study of blood T cell repertoires in COVID-19. The assay was immunoSEQ multiplex PCR, and TCRdb's table has in-frame clones only and misses some. The sample holds about 120,000 clones; roughly 89% are singletons and the top ten take roughly 2.2%. Sequenced input: peripheral blood. These receptors were collected from a woman in her forties or fifties with acute or convalescent COVID-19.

The V call is TRBV7-9, the J call TRBJ1-1; weak D call: TRBD1 (5 bases). Germline V lookup: CDR1 SEHNR, CDR2 FQNEAQ (reference sequence). This CDR3 comprises 15 residues. Trimming cost V 3 bases and J 0 bases, with 11 bases left between them. CDR3 sequence: CASSLGLGMNTEAFF. Here the CDR3 DNA reads TGTGCCAGCAGCTTGGGGCTGGGTATGAACACTGAAGCTTTCTTT.

In its sample, this clone was seen a few times. The rearrangement joins TRBV5-1 to TRBJ1-3; D not resolved. Germline CDR1 is SGHRS and CDR2 is YFSETQ. The CDR3 has 15 residues. The V end lost 2 bases, the J end lost 0 bases, and 9 bases lay between the germline ends. The CDR3 region is CASSLTDLSGNTIYF. For the CDR3, the DNA is TGCGCCAGCAGCTTAACAGATCTCTCTGGAAACACCATATATTTT.

The V call is TRBV2, the J call TRBJ1-2; TRBD1 is a possible D gene (5 bases). Germline V CDR1 and CDR2: SNHLY, FYNNEI. The CDR3 is 14 amino acids. With 6 bases removed from V and 0 bases from J, the gap between germline ends came to 11 bases. For the CDR3, the DNA is TGTGCCAGCAGAGGGGCAGTCTCTAACTATGGCTACACCTTC. Protein sequence: CASRGAVSNYGYTF.

The V call is TRBV6-1, the J call TRBJ1-2; D is undetermined. Germline V gene lookup returns CDR1 MNHNS and CDR2 SASEGT. CDR3 length: 14 residues. V dropped 2 bases and J dropped 4 bases, with 11 bases sitting between them. CDR3 amino acids: CASSENGVFYGYTF. CDR3 sequence (DNA): TGTGCCAGCAGTGAAAACGGGGTTTTCTATGGCTACACCTTC.

The rearrangement uses TRBV2 and TRBJ2-7; 9 bases agree with TRBD1. This CDR3 is 15 amino acids long. With 6 bases clipped from V and 3 bases from J, the junction kept 9 bases outside the gene matches. Germline loops: CDR1 SNHLY, CDR2 FYNNEI. The CDR3 coding sequence is TGTGCCAGCAGCGAGGGACAGGGTGGAATCTACGAGCAGTACTTC. Translation gives CASSEGQGGIYEQYF.

V gene TRBV12-3 or TRBV12-4 combines with J gene TRBJ1-1; TRBD1 matches at 7 bases. V was pared by 6 bases and J by 5 bases, with 3 bases of the junction left unmatched. The CDR3 has 12 amino acids. The CDR3, as DNA: TGTGCCAGCAGGACACAGGGGACTGAAGCTTTCTTT. It yields the protein CASRTQGTEAFF.

The rearrangement links TRBV5-1 to TRBJ2-7; 13 nucleotides align to TRBD2. Germline lookup yields CDR1 SGHRS and CDR2 YFSETQ. This CDR3 has 14 residues. J lost 6 bases, V lost 4 bases, and 4 bases had no gene match. In DNA form, the CDR3 reads TGCGCCAGCAGCGAACTAGCGGGGGGGCGCGAGCAGTACTTC. Encoded protein: CASSELAGGREQYF.

The genes are TRBV7-9 and TRBJ2-2, with TRBD1 matching over 8 bases. The CDR3 totals 16 residues. Germline trimming cut 1 base from V and 4 bases from J; bases unmatched to any gene: 5. In germline, CDR1 is SEHNR, CDR2 FQNEAQ (reference sequence). CDR3 in amino acids: CASSLGQGSFTGELFF. The CDR3 DNA reads as TGTGCCAGCAGCTTAGGACAGGGGAGTTTCACCGGGGAGCTGTTTTTT.

In its sample, this clone was seen once. V is TRBV2 and J is TRBJ1-1; D uncertain. The CDR3 is 13 residues long. Trimming left V 7 bases short and J 4 bases short, with 13 bases between. Germline values: CDR1 SNHLY, CDR2 FYNNEI. The CDR3 nucleotides read TGTGCCAGCAACCGCCTGGAGAGCACTGAAGCTTTCTTT. Amino acids: CASNRLESTEAFF. Looking up the rest from reference TRBV2 and TRBJ1-1 gives the full variable domain: EPEVTQTPSHQVTQMGQEVILRCVPISNHLYFYWYRQILGQKVEFLVSFYNNEISEKSEIFDDQFSVERPDGSNFTLKIRSTKLEDSAMYFCASNRLESTEAFFGQGTRLTVV.

The rearrangement links TRBV4-3 to TRBJ2-7; the match to TRBD2 covers 10 bases. Trimming removed 1 base from V and 0 bases from J; junction bases left unmatched: 9. This CDR3 has 18 amino acids. Germline values: CDR1 LGHNA, CDR2 YSLEER. The CDR3 is CASSQGLAGVLSSYEQYF. The DNA of the CDR3 is TGCGCCAGCAGCCAAGGCCTAGCGGGAGTCCTTTCCTCCTACGAGCAGTACTTC.

The chain links TRBV14 to TRBJ1-6, with a weak D call TRBD1 (6 bases). There are 15 residues in the CDR3. Between the trimmed V and J ends, which lost 4 bases and 6 bases, there was a span of 13 bases. Germline V gene lookup returns CDR1 SGHDN and CDR2 FVKESK. The CDR3 loop reads CASSPTGKVNSPLHF. Written as DNA, the CDR3 is TGTGCCAGCAGCCCCACAGGGAAAGTTAATTCACCCCTCCACTTT.

The gene calls are TRBV9 and TRBJ2-1; tentatively, D is TRBD2 (5 bases). V was pared by 0 bases and J by 0 bases, with 7 bases between. The CDR3 loop spans 15 amino acids. From germline, CDR1 is SGDLS and CDR2 YYNGEE. The CDR3 sequence: CASSVEADSYNEQFF. CDR3 sequence (DNA): TGTGCCAGCAGCGTAGAAGCGGACTCCTACAATGAGCAGTTCTTC.

The V call is TRBV27, the J call TRBJ1-2; 11 bases fit TRBD1. The length of the CDR3 is 18 residues. From germline, CDR1 is MNHEY and CDR2 SMNVEV (reference sequence). After removal of 2 bases from V and 3 bases from J, the junction contained 11 bases not matched to a gene. The CDR3 region is CASSLTQLGTGGHYGYTF. CDR3 sequence (DNA): TGTGCCAGCAGTTTAACTCAACTCGGGACAGGGGGGCACTATGGCTACACCTTC.

This chain uses TRBV5-4 with TRBJ1-1; maybe TRBD1 (6 bases). Germline assignment: CDR1 SGHNT and CDR2 YYREEE (reference sequence). Trimming stripped 4 bases from V and 8 bases from J, with 15 bases between. This CDR3 spans 13 amino acids. The CDR3 region has the DNA TGTGCCAGCAGCCTGGAGTACAGGGAAGAAGCTTTCTTT. Its protein is CASSLEYREEAFF.

V gene TRBV5-1 combines with J gene TRBJ2-1; no clear D. V lost 4 bases, J lost 5 bases, and 7 bases lay in between. This CDR3 region has 12 residues. Per the germline V gene, CDR1 is SGHRS and CDR2 is YFSETQ. CDR3 sequence reads: CASSSQNNEQFF. CDR3 sequence (DNA): TGCGCCAGCAGCAGCCAAAACAATGAGCAGTTCTTC.

V is TRBV6-5 and J is TRBJ1-2; D not resolved. Germline CDR1 MNHEY, CDR2 SVGAGI. Trimming removed 0 bases at V and 4 bases at J, with 15 bases between. This CDR3 is 16 amino acids long. The CDR3 nucleotides are TGTGCCAGCAGTTACTCGTATAGGGAGGACGGCTATGGCTACACCTTC. Amino acid sequence: CASSYSYREDGYGYTF.

CDR3: CAWGTGQVPVGYTF. For the CDR3, the DNA is TGTGCCTGGGGCACGGGACAGGTACCCGTTGGCTACACCTTC. The chain links TRBV30 to TRBJ1-2; 8 nucleotides line up with TRBD1. Germline V CDR1 and CDR2: GTSNPN, SVGIG (reference sequence). Unmatched junction bases numbered 12, after V lost 5 bases and J lost 7 bases. The CDR3 loop spans 14 amino acids. Variable domain in full (rest from reference TRBV30 and TRBJ1-2): SQTIHQWPATLVQPVGSPLSLECTVEGTSNPNLYWYRQAAGRGLQLLFYSVGIGQISSEVPQNLSASRPQDRQFILSSKKLLLSDSGFYLCAWGTGQVPVGYTFGSGTRLTVV.

V and J are TRBV6-6 and TRBJ1-5; a weak D match, TRBD1 (6 bases). There are 12 residues in the CDR3. V gave up 7 bases and J gave up 2 bases, with 6 bases separating them. Germline V lookup: CDR1 MNHNY, CDR2 SVGAGI (reference sequence). For the CDR3, the DNA is TGTGCCAGCAAGGGGGGCAATCAGCCCCAGCATTTT. The encoded protein is CASKGGNQPQHF.

The V gene is TRBV19, the J gene TRBJ2-7; tentatively, D is TRBD1 (6 bases). CDR3 length: 15 residues. Germline V CDR1 and CDR2: LNHDA, SQIVND (reference sequence). With 5 bases removed from V and 0 bases from J, the gap between germline ends came to 14 bases. The DNA of the CDR3 is TGTGCCAGTAGTCACACCAGGGGCGGCTCCTACGAGCAGTACTTC. Its translation is CASSHTRGGSYEQYF.

The chain carries TRBV7-7 and TRBJ2-7, with D unclear. CDR1 SSHAT and CDR2 FNYEAQ come from the germline V gene (reference sequence). V was pared by 1 base and J by 7 bases, with 14 bases between. The CDR3 is 14 amino acids. The CDR3 sequence: CASSLGPGSREQYF. The CDR3 DNA follows: TGTGCCAGCAGCTTAGGACCGGGTTCAAGAGAGCAGTACTTC.

In its sample, this clone was seen once. The rearrangement uses TRBV4-3 and TRBJ1-1, with no clear D. The CDR3 length is 13 residues. V gave up 4 bases and J gave up 0 bases, with 6 bases separating them. CDR1 LGHNA and CDR2 YSLEER come from the germline V gene. CDR3 coding DNA: TGCGCCAGCAGCCTGACAATGAACACTGAAGCTTTCTTT. This sequence encodes CASSLTMNTEAFF.

The J gene is TRBJ1-1, the V gene TRBV5-6, with no clear D. This CDR3 has 15 residues. Germline V lookup: CDR1 SGHDT, CDR2 YYEEEE. Between the trimmed V and J ends, which lost 2 bases and 1 base, there was a span of 12 bases. Here the CDR3 DNA reads TGTGCCAGCAGCTTCCAAGGGAGGGCGAACACTGAAGCTTTCTTT. Its translation: CASSFQGRANTEAFF.

V gene TRBV9 combines with J gene TRBJ2-5, with 8 bases that match TRBD2. The CDR3 runs to 16 residues. Germline V lookup: CDR1 SGDLS, CDR2 YYNGEE. V shed 3 bases, J shed 5 bases, and the junction held 12 bases outside the gene matches. CDR3 DNA: TGTGCCAGCAGCGCCTCCGGGGGGGGCACTCGGGAGACCCAGTACTTC. Translating it yields CASSASGGGTRETQYF.

J is TRBJ1-1 and V is TRBV19; a weak D match, TRBD1 (5 bases). This CDR3 is built from 13 residues. The V end was cut by 6 bases, the J end by 1 base, with 9 bases between. The germline V gene encodes CDR1 LNHDA and CDR2 SQIVND (reference sequence). Written as DNA, the CDR3 is TGTGCCAGTAGCCCAACAGGGAACACTGAAGCTTTCTTT. This translates into CASSPTGNTEAFF.

A single count supports this clone. The chain recombines TRBV3-1 (or the pseudogene TRBV3-2) with TRBJ2-3, with D unresolved. The V gene's germline CDR1 is LGHDT and CDR2 YNNKEL (reference sequence). The germline V and J ends were trimmed by 0 bases and 5 bases, with 6 bases remaining between them. This CDR3 spans 13 amino acids. In DNA, the CDR3 is TGTGCCAGCAGCCAAGATGGCGGAGATACGCAGTATTTT. It specifies CASSQDGGDTQYF.

This clone came up once. The chain combines TRBV6-2 or TRBV6-3 with TRBJ1-1, with 8 bases identical to TRBD1. V dropped 4 bases and J dropped 5; count of bases not matched to a gene: 6. Germline lookup yields CDR1 MNHEY and CDR2 SVGEGT. The length of the CDR3 is 14 residues. In nucleotides, the CDR3 is TGTGCCAGCAGTTCCCGGACAGGGACGACTGAAGCTTTCTTT. This sequence encodes CASSSRTGTTEAFF.

The V gene is TRBV27, the J gene TRBJ1-6, with no clear D. This CDR3 contains 14 residues. V shed 6 bases and J shed 0 bases, with 6 bases lying between them. Germline V gives CDR1 MNHEY, CDR2 SMNVEV (reference sequence). The CDR3 sequence is CASSLSSYNSPLHF. CDR3 nucleotide sequence: TGTGCCAGCAGCCTGAGCTCCTATAATTCACCCCTCCACTTT.

CDR3 amino acids: CASSPEDKRYEQYF. The CDR3 nucleotides are TGTGCCAGCAGCCCCGAAGACAAAAGATACGAGCAGTACTTC. The gene calls are TRBV7-2 and TRBJ2-7; D remains unclear. CDR1 is SGHTA and CDR2 is FQGNSA in the germline V gene. This CDR3 region has 14 residues. Trimming took 5 bases from V and 4 from J, leaving 15 bases between them.

V usage is TRBV7-2 and J usage is TRBJ1-1; D not resolved. The germline V gene encodes CDR1 SGHTA and CDR2 FQGNSA. The V end was cut by 0 bases, the J end by 4 bases, with 12 bases between. The CDR3 is 15 amino acids. This chain's CDR3 is CASSLAEGVGTEAFF. CDR3 nucleotide sequence: TGTGCCAGCAGCTTAGCGGAGGGTGTAGGCACTGAAGCTTTCTTT.